Listed below are T cell receptor beta chains from one sample, sequenced in a study of cytomegalovirus exposure and HLA in healthy donors. This table comes from immunoSEQ multiplex PCR, and its TCRdb copy is limited to in-frame clones, with some not included. The repertoire includes 100,000 to 150,000 clones, about 78% of them detected once, and approximately 4% sits in the top ten. Source material: PBMCs. These receptors all stem from a man aged 50-59 years in good health and CMV-seropositive. CDR3s include the opening cysteine and the closing phenylalanine or tryptophan. The D gene is left open where the match is weak. Clone size is not always given. Where it is, it says once, few, many or a class for expanded clones.

v_call	d_call	j_call	clone_size	cdr3_nt	cdr3_aa
TRBV29-1	.	TRBJ2-5	.	TGCAGCGCCGTAACGGCCGGGGAGACCCAGTACTTC	CSAVTAGETQYF
TRBV19	.	TRBJ1-1	.	TGTGCCACTCGGGATACGACCCTGGGTGCTTTCTTT	CATRDTTLGAFF
TRBV6-1	.	TRBJ1-5	.	TGTGCCAGCAGTGAAGTTGGGGGGGGCAATCAGCCCCAGCATTTT	CASSEVGGGNQPQHF
TRBV5-8	.	TRBJ2-7	.	TGTGCCAGCAGCTTGGAGGGGGGGCATGGGTACGAGCAGTACTTC	CASSLEGGHGYEQYF
TRBV7-9	.	TRBJ2-5	.	TGTGCCAGCAGCCCGGTGTGGTCAGGTGGACAAGAGACCCAGTACTTC	CASSPVWSGGQETQYF
TRBV2	TRBD2	TRBJ2-1	.	TGTGCCAGCAAAGGACTAGCGTGGGAGATGCAGTTCTTC	CASKGLAWEMQFF
TRBV5-4	TRBD1	TRBJ2-3	few	TGTGCCAGCACCTCAGGGACAGGGGTACAAGATACGCAGTATTTT	CASTSGTGVQDTQYF
TRBV4-3	.	TRBJ1-3	.	TGCGCCAGCAGCCAAGATGCCGCAGGGTCGAATGGAAACACCATATATTTT	CASSQDAAGSNGNTIYF
TRBV19	.	TRBJ1-6	.	TGTGCCGCGGGGACGCAGGATAATTCACCCCTCCACTTT	CAAGTQDNSPLHF
TRBV27	.	TRBJ1-1	.	TGTGCCAGCAGTTTGTATTCCAACACTGAAGCTTTCTTT	CASSLYSNTEAFF
TRBV25-1	.	TRBJ1-1	.	TGTGCCAGCAGATCAGGGACTCTCATGAACACTGAAGCTTTCTTT	CASRSGTLMNTEAFF
TRBV12-5	.	TRBJ2-5	few	TGTGCTAGTGGTTTGTTCCTCGAGACCCAGTACTTC	CASGLFLETQYF
TRBV9	.	TRBJ1-2	.	TGTGCCAGCAGCGTAGACCGTAAGGCGGACTATGGCTACACCTTC	CASSVDRKADYGYTF
TRBV9	.	TRBJ2-2	.	TGTGCCAGCAGCTCCTACACCGGGGAGCTGTTTTTT	CASSSYTGELFF
TRBV29-1	.	TRBJ1-1	.	TGCAGCGTTGCACAGGTGAATTTGAACACTGAAGCTTTCTTT	CSVAQVNLNTEAFF
TRBV10-3	TRBD1	TRBJ2-1	.	TGTGCCATTTTACCGGGACAGGGGTTCAATGAGCAGTTCTTC	CAILPGQGFNEQFF
TRBV10-3	.	TRBJ2-1	.	TGTGCCACGATGGGTGGACTGAGAAATGAGCAGTTCTTC	CATMGGLRNEQFF
TRBV6-1	TRBD1	TRBJ2-4	.	TGTGCCAGCAGGCGTGACAGGGACCGGAACATTCAGTACTTC	CASRRDRDRNIQYF
TRBV5-1	.	TRBJ1-2	few	TGCGCCAGCAGCTGGGGACTTGATTATGGCTACACCTTC	CASSWGLDYGYTF
TRBV7-9	TRBD1	TRBJ1-1	.	TGTGCCAGCAGCGATGGACAGGGAGGTTGGCTCGCTGAAGCTTTCTTT	CASSDGQGGWLAEAFF
TRBV9	TRBD2	TRBJ2-3	.	TGTGCCAGCAGCTACCGGACTAGCGGAACGCCAGATACGCAGTATTTT	CASSYRTSGTPDTQYF
TRBV5-1	.	TRBJ1-1	.	TGCGCCAGCAGCTTGGACTGGGGGGTAGGCACTGAAGCTTTCTTT	CASSLDWGVGTEAFF
TRBV7-6	.	TRBJ2-5	.	TGTGCCAGCAGCTTAGCGGGCAGGGATGGACAGACCCAGTACTTC	CASSLAGRDGQTQYF
TRBV18	.	TRBJ2-1	.	TGTGCCAGCTCAGGTAGGGACACCCCCTGGCAGTTCTTC	CASSGRDTPWQFF
TRBV18	TRBD1	TRBJ1-1	.	TGTGCCAGCTCACCAGACAGGGGGCTTACTGAAGCTTTCTTT	CASSPDRGLTEAFF
TRBV18	.	TRBJ2-7	few	TGTGCCAGCTCACCACCCTCACAGGGCTACGAGCAGTACTTC	CASSPPSQGYEQYF
TRBV7-2	TRBD2	TRBJ2-1	once	TGTGCCAGCAGCCTCGTCCGGGGGGGACTAGCGGGGGTAAATGAGCAGTTCTTC	CASSLVRGGLAGVNEQFF
TRBV19	.	TRBJ1-5	.	TGTGCCAGTAGTGCCCCCGTCCAGTTGAAGCCCCAGCATTTT	CASSAPVQLKPQHF
TRBV5-6	.	TRBJ1-4	once	TGTGCCAGCAGCTTGCGAGGGGAGGGTGAAAAACTGTTTTTT	CASSLRGEGEKLFF
TRBV5-1	TRBD1	TRBJ1-1	.	TGCGCCAGCAGCCAGGGACAGGAGAACACTGAAGCTTTCTTT	CASSQGQENTEAFF
TRBV5-1	.	TRBJ1-1	.	TGCGCCAGCAGCATTACAGGGAGAACTGAAGCTTTCTTT	CASSITGRTEAFF
TRBV2	.	TRBJ1-3	few	TGTGCCAGCCGCATTGGCCCAACCTCTGGAAACACCATATATTTT	CASRIGPTSGNTIYF
TRBV5-1	.	TRBJ1-4	.	TGCGCCAGCAGCTTGGGGACCAGCGGAGAAAAACTGTTTTTT	CASSLGTSGEKLFF
TRBV18	.	TRBJ2-3	.	TGTGCCAGCTCACCACCGGCCACAGATACGCAGTATTTT	CASSPPATDTQYF
TRBV7-2	TRBD1	TRBJ1-4	.	TGTGCCAGCAGCCCACAGGGGCGAGATGAAAAACTGTTTTTT	CASSPQGRDEKLFF
TRBV23-1	TRBD1	TRBJ2-1	.	TGCGCCAGCAGTCAATCGGGACCGGGACAGGGTAGGGGTTACAATGAGCAGTTCTTC	CASSQSGPGQGRGYNEQFF
TRBV4-2	.	TRBJ1-2	.	TGTGCCAGCAGCCAAGATCGGGGAAACTATGGCTACACCTTC	CASSQDRGNYGYTF
TRBV5-1	TRBD2	TRBJ2-1	once	TGCGCCAGCAGCCTACTAGCGGGGAACTACAATGAGCAGTTCTTC	CASSLLAGNYNEQFF
TRBV9	TRBD1	TRBJ1-1	.	TGTGCCAGCAGCGTAGGGGGACAGACTGAAGCTTTCTTT	CASSVGGQTEAFF
TRBV5-1	TRBD2	TRBJ2-3	.	TGCGCCAGCAGTCTGTATGGGGGGGGAGATACGCAGTATTTT	CASSLYGGGDTQYF
TRBV4-2	TRBD1	TRBJ2-2	.	TGTGCCAGCAGCCTGAGGGACAGGGACACCGGGGAGCTGTTTTTT	CASSLRDRDTGELFF